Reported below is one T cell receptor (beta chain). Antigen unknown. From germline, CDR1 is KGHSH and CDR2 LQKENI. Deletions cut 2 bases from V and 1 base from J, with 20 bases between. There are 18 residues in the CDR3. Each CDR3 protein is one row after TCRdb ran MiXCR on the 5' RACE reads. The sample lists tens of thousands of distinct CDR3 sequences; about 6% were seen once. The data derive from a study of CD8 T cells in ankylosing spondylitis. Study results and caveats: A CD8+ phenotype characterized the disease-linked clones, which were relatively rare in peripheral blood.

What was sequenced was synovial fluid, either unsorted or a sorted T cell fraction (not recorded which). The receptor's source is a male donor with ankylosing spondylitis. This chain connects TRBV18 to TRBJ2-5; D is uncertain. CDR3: CASSPIRSSHHSQETQYF. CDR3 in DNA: TGTGCCAGCTCACCAATTAGGAGCTCCCACCATTCCCAAGAGACCCAGTACTTC.